This T cell receptor beta chain was documented in a study of blood T cell repertoires in COVID-19. Study-wide context: Samples of COVID-19 (acute and convalescent) were obtained from the United States, Italy and Spain. T cells, B-cell-depleted T cells, or PBMCs supplied cDNA or gDNA.

In germline, CDR1 is SGDLS, CDR2 YYNGEE. The ends lost 5 bases at V and 3 bases at J; junction bases unmatched: 3. The CDR3 covers 13 residues. TCRdb's table, derived via immunoSEQ multiplex PCR, lists solely in-frame clones and lacks some. The data show more than 250,000 clones, roughly nine tenths seen once. This clonotype was obtained from a woman aged 25 to 39 who had recovered from COVID-19. Input material: PBMCs or T cells enriched from blood (not recorded which). The V call is TRBV9, the J call TRBJ1-1, with TRBD1 matching 8 bases. In nucleotides, the CDR3 is TGTGCCAGCAGTACAGGGGGTGACACTGAAGCTTTCTTT. This encodes CASSTGGDTEAFF.